This TCR beta chain was sequenced in a study of blood T cell repertoires in COVID-19. This CDR3 is built from 15 residues. CDR1 is SGDLS and CDR2 is YYNGEE in the germline V gene. The V end was cut by 0 bases, the J end by 3 bases, with 10 bases between. This clone was recorded only once. The identical CDR3 is also encoded by other nucleotide sequences in the sample. Produced via immunoSEQ multiplex PCR; TCRdb's table is partial and in-frame only. The profile shows around 310,000 clones, nearly 90% of them singletons. This sequence was found in a woman between 40 and 50 years old with COVID-19, enrolled during active disease. The chain links TRBV9 to TRBJ1-5, with D perhaps matching TRBD1 (6 bases). The specimen was peripheral blood. Here the CDR3 reads CASSVGTGYNQPQHF. The CDR3 bases are TGTGCCAGCAGCGTAGGTACAGGGTACAATCAGCCCCAGCATTTT.